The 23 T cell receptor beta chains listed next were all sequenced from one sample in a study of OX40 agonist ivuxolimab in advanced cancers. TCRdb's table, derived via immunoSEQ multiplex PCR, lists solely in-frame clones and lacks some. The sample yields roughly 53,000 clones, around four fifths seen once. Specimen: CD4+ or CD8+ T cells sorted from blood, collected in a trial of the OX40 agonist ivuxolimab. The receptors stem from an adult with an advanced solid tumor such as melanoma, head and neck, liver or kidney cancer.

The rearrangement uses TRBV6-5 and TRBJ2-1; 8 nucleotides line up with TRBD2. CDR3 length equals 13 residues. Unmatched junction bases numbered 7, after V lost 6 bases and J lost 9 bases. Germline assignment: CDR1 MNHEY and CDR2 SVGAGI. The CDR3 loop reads CASREREWSEQFF. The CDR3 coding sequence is TGTGCCAGCAGGGAGCGGGAGTGGAGTGAGCAGTTCTTC.

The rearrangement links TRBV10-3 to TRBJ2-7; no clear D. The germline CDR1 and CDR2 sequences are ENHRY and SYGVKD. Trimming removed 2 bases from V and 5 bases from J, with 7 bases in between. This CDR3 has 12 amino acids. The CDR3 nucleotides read TGTGCCATCAGTGAGCCCGGACACGAGCAGTACTTC. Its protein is CAISEPGHEQYF.

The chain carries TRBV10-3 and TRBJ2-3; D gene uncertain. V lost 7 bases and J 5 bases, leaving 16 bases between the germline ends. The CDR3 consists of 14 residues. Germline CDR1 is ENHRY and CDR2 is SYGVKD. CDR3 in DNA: TGTGCCATCACCCGTCGGACGCGAGAAGATACGCAGTATTTT. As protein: CAITRRTREDTQYF.

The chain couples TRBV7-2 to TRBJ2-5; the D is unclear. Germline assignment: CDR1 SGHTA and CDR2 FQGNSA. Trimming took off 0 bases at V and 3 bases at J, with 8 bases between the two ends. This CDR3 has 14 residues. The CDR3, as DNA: TGTGCCAGCAGCTTAGCGTTAGGAAAAGAGACCCAGTACTTC. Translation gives CASSLALGKETQYF.

The CDR3 DNA reads TGTGCCAGCAGCTTCCCGGGGGCAAACGAGCAGTACTTC. Amino acid sequence: CASSFPGANEQYF. The chain carries TRBV11-2 and TRBJ2-7; D may correspond to TRBD1 or TRBD2 (6 bases each). The CDR3 extends over 13 amino acids. Germline assignment: CDR1 SGHAT and CDR2 FQNNGV. V lost 3 bases, J lost 5 bases, and 11 bases lay in between.

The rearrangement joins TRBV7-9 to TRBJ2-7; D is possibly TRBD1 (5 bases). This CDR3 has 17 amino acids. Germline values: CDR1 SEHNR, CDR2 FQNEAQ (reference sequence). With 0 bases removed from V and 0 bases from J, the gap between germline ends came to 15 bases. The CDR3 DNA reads TGTGCCAGCAGCTTAGCCGGACAAGATTGGAGCTCCTACGAGCAGTACTTC. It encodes CASSLAGQDWSSYEQYF. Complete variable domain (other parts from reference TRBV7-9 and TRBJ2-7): DTGVSQNPRHKITKRGQNVTFRCDPISEHNRLYWYRQTLGQGPEFLTYFQNEAQLEKSRLLSDRFSAERPKGSFSTLEIQRTEQGDSAMYLCASSLAGQDWSSYEQYFGPGTRLTVT.

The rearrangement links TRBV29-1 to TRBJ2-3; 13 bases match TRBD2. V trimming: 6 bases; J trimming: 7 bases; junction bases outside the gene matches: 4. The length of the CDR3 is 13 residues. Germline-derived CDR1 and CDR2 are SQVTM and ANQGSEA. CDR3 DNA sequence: TGCAGCGTCGAGGGACTAGCGGGGAATACGCAGTATTTT. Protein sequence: CSVEGLAGNTQYF.

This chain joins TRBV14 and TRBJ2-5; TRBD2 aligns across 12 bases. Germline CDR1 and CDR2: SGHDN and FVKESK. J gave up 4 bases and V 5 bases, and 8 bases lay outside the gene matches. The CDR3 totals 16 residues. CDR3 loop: CASSRTSGTTGETQYF. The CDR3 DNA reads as TGTGCCAGCAGCAGGACTAGCGGGACGACGGGAGAGACCCAGTACTTC.

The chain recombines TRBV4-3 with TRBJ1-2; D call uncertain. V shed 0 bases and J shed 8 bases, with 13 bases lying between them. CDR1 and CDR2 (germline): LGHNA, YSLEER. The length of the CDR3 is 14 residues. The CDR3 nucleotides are TGCGCCAGCAGCCAAGATCAGCCGGGATTGGGCTACACCTTC. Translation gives CASSQDQPGLGYTF.

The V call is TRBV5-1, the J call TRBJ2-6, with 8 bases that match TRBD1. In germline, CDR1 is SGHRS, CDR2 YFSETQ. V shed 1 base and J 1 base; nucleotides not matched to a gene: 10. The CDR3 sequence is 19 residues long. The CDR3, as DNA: TGCGCCAGCAGCTTGTTGGGGCAGGGGGCGTCATCTGGGGCCAACGTCCTGACTTTC. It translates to CASSLLGQGASSGANVLTF.

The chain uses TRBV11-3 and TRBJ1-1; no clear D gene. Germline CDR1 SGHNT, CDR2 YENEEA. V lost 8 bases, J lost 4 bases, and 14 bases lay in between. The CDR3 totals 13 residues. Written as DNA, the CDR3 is TGTGCCAGCTCCCCCCGGGGTGTCACTGAAGCTTTCTTT. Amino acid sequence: CASSPRGVTEAFF.

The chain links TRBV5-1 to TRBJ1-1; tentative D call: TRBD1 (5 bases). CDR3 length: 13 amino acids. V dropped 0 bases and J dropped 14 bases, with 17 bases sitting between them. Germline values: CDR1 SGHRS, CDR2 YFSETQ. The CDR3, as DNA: TGCGCCAGCAGCTTGGGTGGGGGGGAGACCGTCTTCTTT. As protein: CASSLGGGETVFF.

DNA of the CDR3: TGTGCCAGCAGTTTAGACAGGGGGCAAGCCGAGCAGTACTTC. This translates into CASSLDRGQAEQYF. The J gene is TRBJ2-7, the V gene TRBV28; TRBD1 aligns across 10 bases. Unmatched junction bases numbered 4, after V lost 2 bases and J lost 6 bases. CDR3 length equals 14 residues. CDR1 and CDR2 from the germline V gene are MDHEN and SYDVKM.

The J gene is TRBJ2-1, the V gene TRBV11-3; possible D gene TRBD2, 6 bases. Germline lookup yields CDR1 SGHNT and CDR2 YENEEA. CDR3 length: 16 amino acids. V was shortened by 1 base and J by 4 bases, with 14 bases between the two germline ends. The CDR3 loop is CASSLAGTEGYNEQFF. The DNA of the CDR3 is TGTGCCAGCAGCTTAGCCGGGACGGAGGGTTACAATGAGCAGTTCTTC.

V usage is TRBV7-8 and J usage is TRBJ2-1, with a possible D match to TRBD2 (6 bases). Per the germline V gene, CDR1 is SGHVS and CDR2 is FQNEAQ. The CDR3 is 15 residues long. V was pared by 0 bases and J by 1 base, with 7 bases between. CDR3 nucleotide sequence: TGTGCCAGCAGCTTAGCCCGGGGGTCCTACAATGAGCAGTTCTTC. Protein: CASSLARGSYNEQFF. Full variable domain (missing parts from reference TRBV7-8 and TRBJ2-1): GAGVSQSPRYKVAKRGQDVALRCDPISGHVSLFWYQQALGQGPEFLTYFQNEAQLDKSGLPSDRFFAERPEGSVSTLKIQRTQQEDSAVYLCASSLARGSYNEQFFGPGTRLTVL.

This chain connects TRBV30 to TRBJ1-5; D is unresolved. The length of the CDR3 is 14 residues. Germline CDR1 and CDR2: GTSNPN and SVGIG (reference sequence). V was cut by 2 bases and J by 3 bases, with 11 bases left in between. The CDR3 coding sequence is TGTGCCTGGAGTTTAGGGAATTCCAATCAGCCCCAGCATTTT. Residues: CAWSLGNSNQPQHF.

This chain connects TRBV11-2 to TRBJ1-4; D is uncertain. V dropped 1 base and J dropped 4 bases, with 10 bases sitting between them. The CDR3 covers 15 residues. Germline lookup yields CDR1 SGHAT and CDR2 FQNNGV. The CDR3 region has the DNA TGTGCCAGCAGCTTAGCCGACAATCATAATGAAAAACTGTTTTTT. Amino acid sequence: CASSLADNHNEKLFF.

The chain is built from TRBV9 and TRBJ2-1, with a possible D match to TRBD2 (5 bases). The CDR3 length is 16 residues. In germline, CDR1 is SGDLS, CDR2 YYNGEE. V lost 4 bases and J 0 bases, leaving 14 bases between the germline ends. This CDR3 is CASSPRGGDSYNEQFF. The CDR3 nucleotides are TGTGCCAGCAGCCCCCGAGGAGGAGACTCCTACAATGAGCAGTTCTTC.

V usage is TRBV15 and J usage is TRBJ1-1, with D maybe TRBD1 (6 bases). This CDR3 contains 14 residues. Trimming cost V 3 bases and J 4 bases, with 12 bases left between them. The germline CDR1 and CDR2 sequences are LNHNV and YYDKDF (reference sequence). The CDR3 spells CATSSNRVGTEAFF. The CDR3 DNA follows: TGTGCCACCAGCAGCAACAGGGTGGGCACTGAAGCTTTCTTT.

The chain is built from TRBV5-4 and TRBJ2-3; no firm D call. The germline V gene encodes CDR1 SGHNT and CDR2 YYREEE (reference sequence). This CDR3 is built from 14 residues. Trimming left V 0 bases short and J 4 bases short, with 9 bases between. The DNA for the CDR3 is TGTGCCAGCAGCTTGGGGACCCTCCCAGATACGCAGTATTTT. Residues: CASSLGTLPDTQYF.

The CDR3 loop reads CASSYQTSGNEQFF. CDR3 sequence (DNA): TGTGCCAGCAGTTACCAGACTAGTGGCAATGAGCAGTTCTTC. This chain uses TRBV2 with TRBJ2-1, with D possibly matching TRBD2 (6 bases). From germline, CDR1 is SNHLY and CDR2 FYNNEI. This CDR3 is built from 14 residues. V lost 5 bases and J lost 6, with 14 bases in between.

Written as DNA, the CDR3 is TGTGCCAGCAGCCAAGATTCTTTCGTCAATGAGCAGTTCTTC. Its translation: CASSQDSFVNEQFF. The chain uses TRBV4-2 and TRBJ2-1; D gene uncertain. V lost 0 bases, J lost 6 bases, and 9 bases lay in between. This CDR3 has 14 residues. Germline assignment: CDR1 LGHNA and CDR2 YNFKEQ.

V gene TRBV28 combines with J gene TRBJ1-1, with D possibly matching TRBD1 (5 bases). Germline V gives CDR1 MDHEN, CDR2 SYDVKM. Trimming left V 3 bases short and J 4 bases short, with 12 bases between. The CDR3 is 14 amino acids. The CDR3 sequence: CASSLAAGGTEAFF. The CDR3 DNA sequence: TGTGCCAGCAGTTTGGCGGCCGGGGGCACTGAAGCTTTCTTT.